These 14 T cell receptor beta chains originate from one sample sequenced in a study of cytotoxic CD8 clonotypes in ibrutinib-treated CLL. Data came from immunoSEQ multiplex PCR; TCRdb stores just in-frame clones and leaves some out. The repertoire consists of some 290,000 clones, with almost 80% occurring once and the leading ten covering 5.5% to 8%. The sequences come from PBMCs, collected before ibrutinib treatment. The source is a human donor with chronic lymphocytic leukemia.

The chain employs TRBV12-5 and TRBJ2-1, with 7 bases identical to TRBD2. In germline, CDR1 is LGHNT, CDR2 FRNRAP. V shed 6 bases, J shed 6 bases, and the junction held 14 bases outside the gene matches. The CDR3 runs to 16 residues. The CDR3, as DNA: TGTGCTAGTGGGCGGCTATTTGGACTAGAGGTCAATGAGCAGTTCTTC. Residues: CASGRLFGLEVNEQFF.

This clone appeared once. The rearrangement uses TRBV9 and TRBJ2-7; D not certain. This CDR3 is 15 amino acids long. V lost 3 bases to trimming and J lost 2 bases, with 15 bases between them. The germline V gene has CDR1 SGDLS and CDR2 YYNGEE. This CDR3 reads CASSAGGLGTYEQYF. The CDR3 nucleotides are TGTGCCAGCAGCGCTGGTGGTCTCGGTACCTACGAGCAGTACTTC.

This chain uses TRBV7-2 with TRBJ1-2; 7 bases align to TRBD1. The V gene end was trimmed by 4 bases and the J gene end by 7 bases; junction bases not matched to a gene: 6. Germline V gene sequence: CDR1 SGHTA, CDR2 FQGNSA. CDR3 length equals 13 residues. The CDR3 coding sequence is TGTGCCAGCAGCTGGGGGACAGTTCCTGGCTACACCTTC. It codes for CASSWGTVPGYTF.

The chain uses TRBV5-8 and TRBJ1-5; unclear D gene. Trimming stripped 1 base from V and 3 bases from J, with 8 bases between. Looked up from germline, CDR1 is SGHTS and CDR2 is YDEGEE. The CDR3 contains 14 residues. CDR3 sequence: CASSLKGNNQPQHF. CDR3 DNA sequence: TGTGCCAGCAGCTTGAAAGGCAACAATCAGCCCCAGCATTTT.

This clone has only a few counts. CDR3 sequence: CAWSERWRSNQPQHF. The CDR3 DNA is TGTGCCTGGAGTGAGAGGTGGAGGAGCAATCAGCCCCAGCATTTT. V gene TRBV30 combines with J gene TRBJ1-5; D call uncertain. V lost 1 base and J lost 1, with 11 bases in between. Germline CDR1 reads GTSNPN; CDR2 reads SVGIG (reference sequence). The length of the CDR3 is 15 residues.

J is TRBJ2-2 and V is TRBV7-6; 7 bases are a match to TRBD2. The CDR3 sequence is 15 residues long. Germline V lookup: CDR1 SGHVS, CDR2 FNYEAQ. Unmatched junction bases numbered 8, after V lost 5 bases and J lost 5 bases. CDR3: CASSPTLRETGELFF. CDR3 DNA: TGTGCCAGCAGCCCCACTTTGCGGGAGACCGGGGAGCTGTTTTTT.

The rearrangement joins TRBV4-1 to TRBJ2-3; D could derive from TRBD1 or TRBD2 (5 bases each). With 1 base removed from V and 2 bases from J, the gap between germline ends came to 10 bases. The germline V gene encodes CDR1 MGHRA and CDR2 YSYEKL. The CDR3 length is 15 residues. DNA of the CDR3: TGCGCCAGCAGCCAAGGACAGCGGAACACAGATACGCAGTATTTT. As protein: CASSQGQRNTDTQYF.

The chain carries TRBV7-2 and TRBJ2-1; 12 bases are shared with TRBD2. The trim removed 0 bases at V and 10 bases at J, leaving 7 bases unmatched. Germline V gene sequence: CDR1 SGHTA, CDR2 FQGNSA. The CDR3 is 16 amino acids. The DNA of the CDR3 is TGTGCCAGCAGCTTAGCGTCACTAGCGGGAGGAGGCGAGCAGTTCTTC. Amino acid sequence: CASSLASLAGGGEQFF.

The chain employs TRBV13 and TRBJ2-5; 8 bases are a match to TRBD2. The CDR3 length is 13 residues. Trimming removed 5 bases from V and 4 bases from J; junction bases left unmatched: 3. CDR1 and CDR2 (germline): PRHDT, FYEKMQ (reference sequence). In DNA, the CDR3 is TGTGCCAGCAGCCTCCTAGCGGGAGAGACCCAGTACTTC. Translation: CASSLLAGETQYF.

The chain couples TRBV2 to TRBJ2-7; D is ambiguous. The germline V gene has CDR1 SNHLY and CDR2 FYNNEI. The CDR3 runs 14 residues. V lost 4 bases to trimming and J lost 6 bases, with 16 bases between them. This CDR3 reads CASSVHFQPGEQYF. CDR3 DNA: TGTGCCAGCAGTGTTCACTTCCAACCTGGCGAGCAGTACTTC. The full variable domain, completed using reference TRBV2 and TRBJ2-7, is EPEVTQTPSHQVTQMGQEVILRCVPISNHLYFYWYRQILGQKVEFLVSFYNNEISEKSEIFDDQFSVERPDGSNFTLKIRSTKLEDSAMYFCASSVHFQPGEQYFGPGTRLTVT.

This chain links TRBV9 with TRBJ2-7, with D perhaps matching TRBD1 (5 bases). CDR1 is SGDLS, CDR2 YYNGEE, per germline. The CDR3 extends over 15 amino acids. The V and J ends lost 0 bases and 3 bases respectively, with 13 bases between them. CDR3 sequence (DNA): TGTGCCAGCAGCGTAGCTACAGGCGAGAGCTACGAGCAGTACTTC. Translation gives CASSVATGESYEQYF.

J is TRBJ1-5 and V is TRBV19; D possibly corresponds to TRBD1 (6 bases). Germline CDR1 LNHDA, CDR2 SQIVND (reference sequence). The CDR3 runs 13 residues. Deletions cut 6 bases from V and 4 bases from J, with 10 bases between. CDR3 in amino acids: CASRTTGNQPQHF. The CDR3 nucleotides read TGTGCCAGTAGGACCACAGGGAATCAGCCCCAGCATTTT.

The chain uses TRBV30 and TRBJ2-1; D uncertain. Trimming took 3 bases from V and 0 from J, leaving 12 bases between them. This CDR3 is 15 amino acids long. CDR1 is GTSNPN and CDR2 is SVGIG in the germline V gene (reference sequence). DNA for the CDR3: TGTGCCTGGAGGATTGGGTTGAGCTCCTACAATGAGCAGTTCTTC. The encoded protein is CAWRIGLSSYNEQFF.

The genes are TRBV18 and TRBJ2-5; no reliable D call. This CDR3 contains 15 residues. V lost 2 bases, J lost 0 bases, and 10 bases lay in between. Germline lookup yields CDR1 KGHSH and CDR2 LQKENI. The CDR3 DNA sequence: TGTGCCAGCTCACCATCGGTTAGGGACCAAGAGACCCAGTACTTC. It is translated as CASSPSVRDQETQYF.